One sample yielded the 20 T cell receptor beta chains listed below, sequenced in a study of shared clonotypes between healthy human individuals (dated by TCRdb to 2019 to 2021). Library method: the immunoSEQ multiplex PCR assay. TCRdb provides this immuneACCESS table in a form limited to in-frame rearrangements. Some clones are lacking; in checked studies, under half of them reflect an unresolved V gene, and why the rest are absent is not known. Present in this sample are some 800,000 clones, 80% to 95% of which were seen just once. Jointly, the top ten make up around 24% of the sample. CD8 naive samples were CD45RO-negative cells positively selected for CCR7, giving a CD45RA+CCR7+ population that excluded TemRA cells. Sequencing input: naive CD8+ T cells sorted from blood. The cell subset or site label of this sample denotes: CD45RA+CCR7+. The receptors originated from a young man in good health.

The gene calls are TRBV28 and TRBJ1-5; 8 bases agree with TRBD1. Germline V lookup: CDR1 MDHEN, CDR2 SYDVKM. This CDR3 spans 15 amino acids. The V segment lost 6 bases and the J segment 0 bases; nucleotides outside the gene matches: 4. CDR3 in amino acids: CASSTGGFSNQPQHF. Written as DNA, the CDR3 is TGTGCCAGCAGCACAGGGGGTTTTAGCAATCAGCCCCAGCATTTT.

The CDR3 DNA sequence: TGCGCCAGCAGCTCGGGAGGGTTATCAGTTACAACTAATGAAAAACTGTTTTTT. It is translated as CASSSGGLSVTTNEKLFF. The chain carries TRBV5-1 and TRBJ1-4; D remains unclear. V lost 3 bases and J lost 0, with 18 bases in between. Germline lookup yields CDR1 SGHRS and CDR2 YFSETQ. The CDR3 length is 18 residues.

Comment on this clone: Other DNA sequences in this specimen translate into the identical CDR3. The chain joins TRBV7-9 to TRBJ2-1, with D possibly being TRBD1 (5 bases). Germline assignment: CDR1 SEHNR and CDR2 FQNEAQ (reference sequence). The CDR3 totals 11 residues. The V gene lost 4 bases and the J gene lost 10 bases, with 8 bases spanning the gap. The CDR3 nucleotides are TGTGCCAGCAGCTCAGGGTGGGAGCAGTTCTTC. It yields the protein CASSSGWEQFF.

The V gene is TRBV7-2, the J gene TRBJ2-7, with 7 bases identical to TRBD2. There are 16 residues in the CDR3. With 1 base clipped from V and 1 base from J, the junction kept 7 bases outside the gene matches. The germline V gene encodes CDR1 SGHTA and CDR2 FQGNSA. CDR3 amino acids: CASSLGGDYTSYEQYF. DNA of the CDR3: TGTGCCAGCAGCTTAGGAGGGGACTACACATCCTACGAGCAGTACTTC.

This chain links TRBV7-8 with TRBJ1-3; 7 nucleotides align to TRBD1. With 2 bases clipped from V and 8 bases from J, the junction kept 9 bases outside the gene matches. Per the germline V gene, CDR1 is SGHVS and CDR2 is FQNEAQ. The CDR3 spans 15 residues. DNA for the CDR3: TGTGCCAGCAGCTTACCCGGTGGCAGGGGGGACACCATATATTTT. Translated, it gives CASSLPGGRGDTIYF.

The chain couples TRBV5-1 to TRBJ2-7; D is perhaps TRBD2 (6 bases). Germline V lookup: CDR1 SGHRS, CDR2 YFSETQ. Trimming took 4 bases from V and 4 from J, leaving 15 bases between them. The CDR3 is 14 residues long. CDR3 residues: CASSRGREAYEQYF. The CDR3 DNA follows: TGCGCCAGCAGCAGGGGCAGGGAGGCTTACGAGCAGTACTTC.

The chain links TRBV19 to TRBJ2-1; the D is unclear. V was shortened by 1 base and J by 5 bases, with 6 bases between the two germline ends. Germline CDR1 is LNHDA and CDR2 is SQIVND (reference sequence). The CDR3 consists of 13 residues. CDR3 bases: TGTGCCAGTAGTATAGCATTCGACAATGAGCAGTTCTTC. The encoded protein is CASSIAFDNEQFF.

This CDR3 reads CASSFGTPGELFF. Here the CDR3 DNA reads TGTGCCAGCAGCTTCGGGACTCCCGGGGAGCTGTTTTTT. This chain links TRBV13 with TRBJ2-2, with a weak D call TRBD2 (6 bases). The length of the CDR3 is 13 residues. Per germline, CDR1 PRHDT and CDR2 FYEKMQ (reference sequence). Trimming stripped 3 bases from V and 6 bases from J, with 8 bases between.

This chain uses TRBV27 with TRBJ2-7; weak D call: TRBD1 (5 bases). CDR1 is MNHEY, CDR2 SMNVEV, per germline (reference sequence). CDR3 size: 13 residues. V lost 8 bases and J lost 2, with 13 bases in between. The DNA of the CDR3 is TGTGCCAGCCGGAAGGGGATGACCTACGAGCAGTACTTC. Translation gives CASRKGMTYEQYF.

J is TRBJ2-1 and V is TRBV27; 7 bases agree with TRBD1. Germline-derived CDR1 and CDR2 are MNHEY and SMNVEV (reference sequence). This CDR3 is 14 amino acids long. With 5 bases clipped from V and 5 bases from J, the junction kept 6 bases outside the gene matches. The CDR3 is CASSTRDSHNEQFF. DNA for the CDR3: TGTGCCAGCAGTACCAGGGACAGCCACAATGAGCAGTTCTTC.

The chain carries TRBV7-9 and TRBJ1-2; D gene uncertain. V was cut by 5 bases and J by 5 bases, with 18 bases left in between. CDR3 length: 15 residues. Germline-derived CDR1 and CDR2 are SEHNR and FQNEAQ (reference sequence). CDR3 in amino acids: CASSHLGDIKYGYTF. As DNA, the CDR3 is TGTGCCAGCAGCCACTTGGGAGACATTAAATATGGCTACACCTTC.

This chain uses TRBV28 with TRBJ1-1, with 9 bases aligning to TRBD1. The CDR3 covers 15 residues. Germline values: CDR1 MDHEN, CDR2 SYDVKM. Trimming at V came to 5 bases and at J to 1 base, leaving 5 bases not matched to a gene. The CDR3 loop is CASSPQGAPNTEAFF. Here the CDR3 DNA reads TGTGCCAGCAGTCCACAGGGGGCGCCGAACACTGAAGCTTTCTTT. Using reference TRBV28 and TRBJ1-1 for the parts outside the CDR3, the full variable domain is DVKVTQSSRYLVKRTGEKVFLECVQDMDHENMFWYRQDPGLGLRLIYFSYDVKMKEKGDIPEGYSVSREKKERFSLILESASTNQTSMYLCASSPQGAPNTEAFFGQGTRLTVV.

V and J are TRBV7-2 and TRBJ2-7; either TRBD1 or TRBD2 may supply D (5 bases each). V lost 2 bases to trimming and J lost 5 bases, with 13 bases between them. CDR1 is SGHTA and CDR2 is FQGNSA in the germline V gene. The CDR3 consists of 14 residues. The CDR3 is CASSLLWGLDEQYF. CDR3 nucleotide sequence: TGTGCCAGCAGCTTATTATGGGGGTTAGACGAGCAGTACTTC.

This chain joins TRBV9 and TRBJ2-7; 8 positions match TRBD1. The CDR3 has 14 amino acids. Per germline, CDR1 SGDLS and CDR2 YYNGEE. With V trimmed by 6 bases and J by 2 bases, 7 bases remained unmatched. DNA for the CDR3: TGTGCCAGCAACCCCGGACAGGGAGCCTACGAGCAGTACTTC. Its translation is CASNPGQGAYEQYF.

V gene TRBV6-6 combines with J gene TRBJ1-1; D gene unclear. V lost 0 bases to trimming and J lost 6 bases, with 11 bases between them. The CDR3 sequence is 14 residues long. Germline CDR1 is MNHNY and CDR2 is SVGAGI (reference sequence). CDR3 in DNA: TGTGCCAGCAGTTACTCAACAGCTTACCCTGAAGCTTTCTTT. Protein sequence: CASSYSTAYPEAFF.

The gene calls are TRBV15 and TRBJ1-2; the D gene is possibly TRBD1 (5 bases). Germline loops: CDR1 LNHNV, CDR2 YYDKDF (reference sequence). This CDR3 has 15 residues. V shed 2 bases and J shed 4 bases, with 14 bases lying between them. The chain's CDR3 is CATSRLGGGSYGYTF. The CDR3 DNA sequence: TGTGCCACCAGCAGACTGGGCGGGGGGAGCTATGGCTACACCTTC.

The chain links TRBV6-1 to TRBJ2-1; 7 nucleotides line up with TRBD1. Germline-derived CDR1 and CDR2 are MNHNS and SASEGT. The CDR3 is made up of 15 amino acids. Trimming removed 1 base from V and 4 bases from J; junction bases left unmatched: 4. CDR3 region: CASSEERTGYNEQFF. Here the CDR3 DNA reads TGTGCCAGCAGTGAAGAACGGACAGGTTACAATGAGCAGTTCTTC.

V and J are TRBV7-3 and TRBJ2-5; a possible D gene is TRBD2 (5 bases). The germline V gene has CDR1 SGHTA and CDR2 FQGTGA. Deletions cut 1 base from V and 5 bases from J, with 17 bases between. This CDR3 contains 16 residues. CDR3 loop: CASSLNPATPGETQYF. The DNA for the CDR3 is TGTGCCAGCAGCTTAAACCCGGCAACGCCGGGGGAGACCCAGTACTTC. The full variable domain, rest sourced from reference TRBV7-3 and TRBJ2-5, is GAGVSQTPSNKVTEKGKYVELRCDPISGHTALYWYRQSLGQGPEFLIYFQGTGAADDSGLPNDRFFAVRPEGSVSTLKIQRTERGDSAVYLCASSLNPATPGETQYFGPGTRLLVL.

This clone appeared a single time. This chain uses TRBV7-9 with TRBJ2-7; D gene unclear. Germline values: CDR1 SEHNR, CDR2 FQNEAQ (reference sequence). Trimming cost V 5 bases and J 2 bases, with 10 bases left between them. The CDR3 totals 13 residues. CDR3 protein: CASSPVGTYEQYF. CDR3 in DNA: TGTGCCAGCAGCCCCGTTGGGACCTACGAGCAGTACTTC.

The V gene is TRBV7-2, the J gene TRBJ2-2, with TRBD1 matching 9 bases. CDR3 size: 17 residues. J lost 7 bases, V lost 0 bases, and 9 bases had no gene match. Per the germline V gene, CDR1 is SGHTA and CDR2 is FQGNSA. The DNA for the CDR3 is TGTGCCAGCAGCTTAGCGTCTTACAGGGGGCTTGACGGGGAGCTGTTTTTT. Translation gives CASSLASYRGLDGELFF.